Listed below are T cell receptor beta chains from one sample, sequenced in a study of identical twins. TCRdb ran MiXCR on the 5' RACE reads and lists one entry per CDR3 protein. Of about 520,000 distinct CDR3 sequences in the sample, around 20% were seen once. These same records also appear under a second study, on T cells expressing NK-cell markers.

Sequences were obtained from CD4+ T cells sorted from blood. Receptors were obtained from a woman aged 18-35 years in good health. Both conserved end residues are part of each CDR3. A D gene is named only where the DNA matches it firmly. Clone size is shown for a subset of rows, as once, few, many or a class of expanded clone.

j_gene: TRBJ2-1
abundance: NA
v_gene: TRBV20-1
d_gene: TRBD1
CDR3nt: TGCAGCGAAAGGGACAGGGGTGGTAATGAGCAGTTCTTC
CDR3aa: CSERDRGGNEQFF

j_gene: TRBJ2-7
abundance: NA
v_gene: TRBV7-3
d_gene: TRBD2
CDR3nt: TGTGCCAGCAGCCCGGGGGGGGAGAACGAGCAGTACTTC
CDR3aa: CASSPGGENEQYF

j_gene: TRBJ2-1
abundance: NA
v_gene: TRBV25-1
d_gene: NA
CDR3nt: TGTGCCAGCAGTGAAAGAGGATTATCCTACAATGAGCAGTTCTTC
CDR3aa: CASSERGLSYNEQFF

j_gene: TRBJ2-2
abundance: NA
v_gene: TRBV27
d_gene: TRBD2
CDR3nt: TGTGCCAGCAGTAGACTAGCGGGCACCGGGGAGCTGTTTTTT
CDR3aa: CASSRLAGTGELFF

j_gene: TRBJ1-6
abundance: NA
v_gene: TRBV5-5
d_gene: NA
CDR3nt: TGTGCCAGCACCAAACAGGGATCGCATAATTCACCCCTCCACTTT
CDR3aa: CASTKQGSHNSPLHF

j_gene: TRBJ2-7
abundance: NA
v_gene: TRBV13
d_gene: NA
CDR3nt: TGTGCCAGCAGCTTCTACCAGGCCTCTTACGAGCAGTACTTC
CDR3aa: CASSFYQASYEQYF

j_gene: TRBJ2-7
abundance: NA
v_gene: TRBV3-1
d_gene: NA
CDR3nt: TGTGCCAGCAGCCAGGGTATACGGAAAAGAGCCTACGAGCAGTACTTC
CDR3aa: CASSQGIRKRAYEQYF

j_gene: TRBJ2-1
abundance: NA
v_gene: TRBV12-3/TRBV12-4
d_gene: NA
CDR3nt: TGTGCCAGCACTCCCCCATCACCTCGGGGGAGGAATGAGCAGTTCTTC
CDR3aa: CASTPPSPRGRNEQFF

j_gene: TRBJ2-3
abundance: NA
v_gene: TRBV20-1
d_gene: TRBD2
CDR3nt: TGCAGTGCTAGCTCGGCTAGCGGGGGGTTCCCAGATACGCAGTATTTT
CDR3aa: CSASSASGGFPDTQYF

j_gene: TRBJ1-1
abundance: few
v_gene: TRBV11-2
d_gene: NA
CDR3nt: TGTGCCAGCAGCCAGTTGCGGGACACTGAAGCTTTCTTT
CDR3aa: CASSQLRDTEAFF

j_gene: TRBJ1-4
abundance: NA
v_gene: TRBV29-1
d_gene: NA
CDR3nt: TGCAGCGTTGATTCAGGGCATGAAAAACTGTTTTTT
CDR3aa: CSVDSGHEKLFF

j_gene: TRBJ2-1
abundance: few
v_gene: TRBV6-5
d_gene: NA
CDR3nt: TGTGCCAGCAGTTACTCGGACCCTGGGAATGAGCAGTTCTTC
CDR3aa: CASSYSDPGNEQFF

j_gene: TRBJ2-1
abundance: NA
v_gene: TRBV5-1
d_gene: TRBD2
CDR3nt: TGCGCCAGCAGCTTGGTGACTAGCGGTACTAATGAGCAGTTCTTC
CDR3aa: CASSLVTSGTNEQFF

j_gene: TRBJ1-2
abundance: NA
v_gene: TRBV7-9
d_gene: NA
CDR3nt: TGTGCCAGCAGCTTAGAAATGTCCTATGGCTACACCTTC
CDR3aa: CASSLEMSYGYTF

j_gene: TRBJ1-1
abundance: few
v_gene: TRBV6-4
d_gene: NA
CDR3nt: TGTGCCAGCTCAATGGAGCTGAACACTGAAGCTTTCTTT
CDR3aa: CASSMELNTEAFF

j_gene: TRBJ2-3
abundance: NA
v_gene: TRBV20-1
d_gene: NA
CDR3nt: TGCAGTGCTAGAGATTTCTGGCAGGATACGCAGTATTTT
CDR3aa: CSARDFWQDTQYF

j_gene: TRBJ1-1
abundance: few
v_gene: TRBV20-1
d_gene: NA
CDR3nt: TGCAGTGCTAGGGCCGGGACAACGAACACTGAAGCTTTCTTT
CDR3aa: CSARAGTTNTEAFF

j_gene: TRBJ1-1
abundance: NA
v_gene: TRBV7-2
d_gene: NA
CDR3nt: TGTGCCAGCAGCCAAAGAGTTGCGAACACTGAAGCTTTCTTT
CDR3aa: CASSQRVANTEAFF

j_gene: TRBJ2-1
abundance: once
v_gene: TRBV25-1
d_gene: TRBD2
CDR3nt: TGTGCCAGCAGTGTGGGGTCTAGCGGGGGACCCAATGAGCAGTTCTTC
CDR3aa: CASSVGSSGGPNEQFF

j_gene: TRBJ1-2
abundance: few
v_gene: TRBV6-4
d_gene: NA
CDR3nt: TGTGCCAGCAGTGACGGGCGTCATGGCTACACCTTC
CDR3aa: CASSDGRHGYTF

j_gene: TRBJ1-5
abundance: NA
v_gene: TRBV2
d_gene: TRBD1
CDR3nt: TGTGCCAGCAGTGTTACAGGGGATCCGAATCAGCCCCAGCATTTT
CDR3aa: CASSVTGDPNQPQHF

j_gene: TRBJ2-3
abundance: NA
v_gene: TRBV6-5
d_gene: NA
CDR3nt: TGTGCCAGCAGTTACGAGGCTAGCGGCACAGATACGCAGTATTTT
CDR3aa: CASSYEASGTDTQYF

j_gene: TRBJ2-7
abundance: few
v_gene: TRBV5-6
d_gene: TRBD1
CDR3nt: TGTGCCAGCAGCGGGACAGTAAGGTTTTTCAACGAGCAGTACTTC
CDR3aa: CASSGTVRFFNEQYF

j_gene: TRBJ2-5
abundance: NA
v_gene: TRBV7-2
d_gene: NA
CDR3nt: TGTGCCAGCAGCCGTACCCAGCCGCGGAACCAAGAGACCCAGTACTTC
CDR3aa: CASSRTQPRNQETQYF

j_gene: TRBJ2-1
abundance: NA
v_gene: TRBV5-6
d_gene: NA
CDR3nt: TGTGCCAGCAGCCGGAGTCCTGGGCTGCAGTTCTTC
CDR3aa: CASSRSPGLQFF

j_gene: TRBJ2-5
abundance: NA
v_gene: TRBV20-1
d_gene: NA
CDR3nt: TGCAGTGCTAGCTCCCTGAACGTCGAGACCCAGTACTTC
CDR3aa: CSASSLNVETQYF

j_gene: TRBJ2-7
abundance: once
v_gene: TRBV30
d_gene: NA
CDR3nt: TGTGCCTGGGACCGGGACTTAAGAGAGCAGTACTTC
CDR3aa: CAWDRDLREQYF

j_gene: TRBJ2-3
abundance: NA
v_gene: TRBV6-2/TRBV6-3
d_gene: NA
CDR3nt: TGTGCCAGCGGACAACGGGGGGCACCAGATACGCAGTATTTT
CDR3aa: CASGQRGAPDTQYF

j_gene: TRBJ2-7
abundance: NA
v_gene: TRBV20-1
d_gene: TRBD2
CDR3nt: TGCAGTGCTAGAGATGTGGCGGGAGGTGCCTACGAGCAGTACTTC
CDR3aa: CSARDVAGGAYEQYF

j_gene: TRBJ2-1
abundance: few
v_gene: TRBV10-3
d_gene: NA
CDR3nt: TGTGCCAGCCGACAGGAGGACTACAATGAGCAGTTCTTC
CDR3aa: CASRQEDYNEQFF

j_gene: TRBJ2-5
abundance: NA
v_gene: TRBV5-1
d_gene: TRBD2
CDR3nt: TGCGCCAGCAGCTTAGCGGGGGCCCAAGAGACCCAGTACTTC
CDR3aa: CASSLAGAQETQYF

j_gene: TRBJ1-1
abundance: few
v_gene: TRBV5-1
d_gene: NA
CDR3nt: TGCGCCAGCAGCTTGGGACTCGGGGTTGAGACTGAAGCTTTCTTT
CDR3aa: CASSLGLGVETEAFF

j_gene: TRBJ2-5
abundance: few
v_gene: TRBV10-3
d_gene: TRBD2
CDR3nt: TGTGCCACCGCCCTGACTAGCGGGGGGCAAGAGACCCAGTACTTC
CDR3aa: CATALTSGGQETQYF

j_gene: TRBJ2-1
abundance: few
v_gene: TRBV15
d_gene: TRBD1
CDR3nt: TGTGCCACCAGGCCACAGGGGACCTACAATGAGCAGTTCTTC
CDR3aa: CATRPQGTYNEQFF

j_gene: TRBJ1-2
abundance: NA
v_gene: TRBV6-1
d_gene: TRBD1
CDR3nt: TGTGCCAGCGTAAGGAGGGGGGACAGGGGTCCCTTTGGCTATGGCTACACCTTC
CDR3aa: CASVRRGDRGPFGYGYTF

j_gene: TRBJ1-2
abundance: few
v_gene: TRBV2
d_gene: NA
CDR3nt: TGTGCCAGCAGTACTCGAATGGGTCCATATGGCTACACCTTC
CDR3aa: CASSTRMGPYGYTF

j_gene: TRBJ2-3
abundance: few
v_gene: TRBV6-5
d_gene: TRBD2
CDR3nt: TGTGCCAGCAGTTACTCGAGGGCGTCCGGGGAGGGGGATACGCAGTATTTT
CDR3aa: CASSYSRASGEGDTQYF

j_gene: TRBJ2-5
abundance: NA
v_gene: TRBV9
d_gene: TRBD2
CDR3nt: TGTGCCAGCAGCGCCACCGGAAGGACTAGCGGGGGGCGAGGAGAGACCCAGTACTTC
CDR3aa: CASSATGRTSGGRGETQYF

j_gene: TRBJ2-3
abundance: few
v_gene: TRBV20-1
d_gene: NA
CDR3nt: TGCAGTGCTAGACACGGGAGCTCAGATACGCAGTATTTT
CDR3aa: CSARHGSSDTQYF

j_gene: TRBJ2-1
abundance: few
v_gene: TRBV7-9
d_gene: TRBD2
CDR3nt: TGTGCCAGCAGCTTCTTATCGGGGGGAAATGAGCAGTTCTTC
CDR3aa: CASSFLSGGNEQFF